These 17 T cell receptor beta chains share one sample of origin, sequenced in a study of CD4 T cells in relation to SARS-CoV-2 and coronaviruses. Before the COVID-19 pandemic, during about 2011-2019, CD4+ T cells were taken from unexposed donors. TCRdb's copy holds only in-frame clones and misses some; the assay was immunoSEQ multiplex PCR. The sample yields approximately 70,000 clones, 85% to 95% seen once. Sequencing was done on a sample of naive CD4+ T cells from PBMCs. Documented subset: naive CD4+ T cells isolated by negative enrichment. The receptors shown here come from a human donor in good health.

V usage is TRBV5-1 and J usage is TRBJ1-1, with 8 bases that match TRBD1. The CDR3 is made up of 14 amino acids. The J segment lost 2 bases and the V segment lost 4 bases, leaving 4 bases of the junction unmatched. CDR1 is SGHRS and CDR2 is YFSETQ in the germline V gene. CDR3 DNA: TGCGCCAGCAGCCAGGACAGGGCTAACACTGAAGCTTTCTTT. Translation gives CASSQDRANTEAFF.

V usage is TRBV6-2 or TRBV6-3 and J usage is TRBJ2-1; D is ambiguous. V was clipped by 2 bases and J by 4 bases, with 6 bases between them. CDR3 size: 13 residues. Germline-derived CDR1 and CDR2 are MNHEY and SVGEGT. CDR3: CASSYKPYNEQFF. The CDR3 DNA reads TGTGCCAGCAGTTACAAGCCTTACAATGAGCAGTTCTTC.

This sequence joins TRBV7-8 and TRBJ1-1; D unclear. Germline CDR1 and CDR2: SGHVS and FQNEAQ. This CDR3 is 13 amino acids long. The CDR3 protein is CATTGSMNTEAFF. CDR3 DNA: TGTGCTACCACGGGGAGCATGAACACTGAAGCTTTCTTT.

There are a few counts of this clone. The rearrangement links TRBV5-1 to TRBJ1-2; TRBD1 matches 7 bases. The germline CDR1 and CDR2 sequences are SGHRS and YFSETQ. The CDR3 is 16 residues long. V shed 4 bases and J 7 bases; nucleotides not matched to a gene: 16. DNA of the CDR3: TGCGCCAGCAGCCTACGTACCGGGACAGACCTCCGTGGCTACACCTTC. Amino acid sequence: CASSLRTGTDLRGYTF. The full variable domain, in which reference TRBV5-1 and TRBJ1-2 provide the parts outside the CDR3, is KAGVTQTPRYLIKTRGQQVTLSCSPISGHRSVSWYQQTPGQGLQFLFEYFSETQRNKGNFPGRFSGRQFSNSRSEMNVSTLELGDSALYLCASSLRTGTDLRGYTFGSGTRLTVV.

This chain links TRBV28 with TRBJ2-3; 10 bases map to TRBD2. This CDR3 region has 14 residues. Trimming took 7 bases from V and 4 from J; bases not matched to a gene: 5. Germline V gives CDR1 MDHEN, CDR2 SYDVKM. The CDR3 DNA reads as TGTGCCAGCATAGCGGGGGGCGGGCCAGATACGCAGTATTTT. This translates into CASIAGGGPDTQYF.

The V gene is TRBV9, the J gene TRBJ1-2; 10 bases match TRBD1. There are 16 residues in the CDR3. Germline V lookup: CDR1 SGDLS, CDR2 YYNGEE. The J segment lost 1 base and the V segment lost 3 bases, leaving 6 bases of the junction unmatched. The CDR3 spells CASSEGGTGVNYGYTF. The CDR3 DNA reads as TGTGCCAGCAGCGAGGGGGGGACAGGGGTTAACTATGGCTACACCTTC.

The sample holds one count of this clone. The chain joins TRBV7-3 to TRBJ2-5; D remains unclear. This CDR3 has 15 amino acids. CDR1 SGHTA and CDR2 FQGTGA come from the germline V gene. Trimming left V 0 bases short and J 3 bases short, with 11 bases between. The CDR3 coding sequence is TGTGCCAGCAGCTTAACGATGCGGCCCGAAGAGACCCAGTACTTC. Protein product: CASSLTMRPEETQYF.

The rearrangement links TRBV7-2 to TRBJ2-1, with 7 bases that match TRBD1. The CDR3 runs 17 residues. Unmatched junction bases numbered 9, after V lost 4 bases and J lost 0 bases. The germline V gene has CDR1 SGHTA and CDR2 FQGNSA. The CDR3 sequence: CASSYPGTVSSYNEQFF. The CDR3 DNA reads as TGTGCCAGCAGCTATCCTGGGACAGTTAGCTCCTACAATGAGCAGTTCTTC.

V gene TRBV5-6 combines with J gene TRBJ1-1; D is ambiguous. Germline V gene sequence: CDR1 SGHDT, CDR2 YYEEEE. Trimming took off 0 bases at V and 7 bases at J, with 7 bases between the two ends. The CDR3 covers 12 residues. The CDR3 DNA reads TGTGCCAGCAGCTTGGGTTTTTTTGAAGCTTTCTTT. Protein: CASSLGFFEAFF.

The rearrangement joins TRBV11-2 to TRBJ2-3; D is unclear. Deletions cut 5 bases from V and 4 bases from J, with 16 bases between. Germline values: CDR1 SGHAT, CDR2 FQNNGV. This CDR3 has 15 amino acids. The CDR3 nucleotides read TGTGCCAGCAGCATACGTATAGCAGTCCCAGATACGCAGTATTTT. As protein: CASSIRIAVPDTQYF.

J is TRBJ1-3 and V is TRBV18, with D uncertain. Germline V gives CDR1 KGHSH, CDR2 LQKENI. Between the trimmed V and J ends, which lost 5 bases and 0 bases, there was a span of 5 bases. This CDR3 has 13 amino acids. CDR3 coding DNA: TGTGCCAGCTCAGATTCCTCTGGAAACACCATATATTTT. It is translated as CASSDSSGNTIYF.

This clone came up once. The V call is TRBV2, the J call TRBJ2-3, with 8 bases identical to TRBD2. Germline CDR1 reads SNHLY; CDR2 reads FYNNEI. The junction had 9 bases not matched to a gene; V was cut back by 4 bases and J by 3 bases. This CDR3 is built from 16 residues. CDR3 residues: CASSVGAGGVTDTQYF. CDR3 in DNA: TGTGCCAGCAGTGTGGGGGCGGGAGGTGTGACAGATACGCAGTATTTT.

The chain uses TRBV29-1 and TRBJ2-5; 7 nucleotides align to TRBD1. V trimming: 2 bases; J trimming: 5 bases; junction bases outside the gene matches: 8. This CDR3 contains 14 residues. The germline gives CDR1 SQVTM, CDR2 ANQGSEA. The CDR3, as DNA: TGCAGCGTTGAAAATCTTCAGGGGGATGAGACCCAGTACTTC. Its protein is CSVENLQGDETQYF.

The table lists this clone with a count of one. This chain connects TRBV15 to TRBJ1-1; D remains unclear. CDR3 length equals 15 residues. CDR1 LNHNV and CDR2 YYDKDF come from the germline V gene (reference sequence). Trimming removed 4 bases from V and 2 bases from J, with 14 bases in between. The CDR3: CATSIEPQANTEAFF. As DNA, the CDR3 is TGTGCCACCAGCATTGAGCCACAAGCCAACACTGAAGCTTTCTTT.

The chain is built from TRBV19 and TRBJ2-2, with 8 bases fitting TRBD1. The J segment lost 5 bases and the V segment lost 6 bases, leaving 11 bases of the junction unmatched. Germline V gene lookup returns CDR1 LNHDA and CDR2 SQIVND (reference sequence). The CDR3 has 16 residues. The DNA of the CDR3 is TGTGCCAGTAGCAATACCGGGACAGGACTAACCGGGGAGCTGTTTTTT. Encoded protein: CASSNTGTGLTGELFF.

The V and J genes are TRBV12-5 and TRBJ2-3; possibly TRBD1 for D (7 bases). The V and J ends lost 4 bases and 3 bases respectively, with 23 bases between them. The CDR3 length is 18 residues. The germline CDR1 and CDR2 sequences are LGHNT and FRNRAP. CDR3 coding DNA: TGTGCTAGTGGTTCCGACTGGTCCGGAGGGGGCACGACAGATACGCAGTATTTT. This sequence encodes CASGSDWSGGGTTDTQYF. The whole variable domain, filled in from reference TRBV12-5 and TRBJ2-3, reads DARVTQTPRHKVTEMGQEVTMRCQPILGHNTVFWYRQTMMQGLELLAYFRNRAPLDDSGMPKDRFSAEMPDATLATLKIQPSEPRDSAVYFCASGSDWSGGGTTDTQYFGPGTRLTVL.

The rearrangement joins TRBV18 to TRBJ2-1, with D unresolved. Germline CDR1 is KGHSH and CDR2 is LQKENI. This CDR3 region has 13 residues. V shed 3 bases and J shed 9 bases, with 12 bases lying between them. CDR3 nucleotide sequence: TGTGCCAGCTCACCCGCCAGTATGGGTGAGCAGTTCTTC. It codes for CASSPASMGEQFF. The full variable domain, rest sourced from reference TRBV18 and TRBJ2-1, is NAGVMQNPRHLVRRRGQEARLRCSPMKGHSHVYWYRQLPEEGLKFMVYLQKENIIDESGMPKERFSAEFPKEGPSILRIQQVVRGDSAAYFCASSPASMGEQFFGPGTRLTVL.